Listed below are T cell receptor beta chains from one sample, sequenced in a study of cytomegalovirus exposure and HLA in healthy donors. Data came from immunoSEQ multiplex PCR; TCRdb stores just in-frame clones and leaves some out. The sample has 150,000 to 200,000 clones; around 77% are singletons. The sequenced sample consisted of PBMCs. Receptor source: a man aged 35-49 years in good health and CMV-seronegative. CDR3s include the opening cysteine and the closing phenylalanine or tryptophan. Each record gives: J gene, V gene, CDR3 protein.

>TRBJ2-5|TRBV19
CASRPGLAGQETQYF
>TRBJ2-5|TRBV19
CASSISADATQYF
>TRBJ1-2|TRBV28
CASRAGGERGYTF
>TRBJ2-5|TRBV15
CATSRGIGRAGETQYF
>TRBJ1-1|TRBV4-1
CASSQPGDANTEAFF
>TRBJ2-1|TRBV6-6
CASSYPGGGEQFF
>NA|TRBV27
CASSLLAVTSSYEQYF
>TRBJ2-6|TRBV9
CASSVLGGLGGANGLTF
>TRBJ2-7|TRBV5-1
CASSLARQGYPSEQYF
>TRBJ2-3|TRBV27
CASSLSGRSGDTQYF
>TRBJ1-6|TRBV9
CASSVAGGEGSPLHF
>TRBJ2-3|TRBV11-2
CASSLILPDTQYF
>TRBJ2-1|TRBV7-7
CASSPFVAGVYNEQFF
>NA|TRBV13
CASSARDRFYEQYF
>TRBJ1-2|TRBV28
CASTSSGAGYTF
>TRBJ1-5|TRBV4-1
CASSQTGGFQPQHF
>TRBJ2-7|TRBV18
CASSLGERGTYEQYF
>TRBJ2-2|TRBV5-1
CASSPRGSGETGELFF